The 18 T cell receptor beta chains presented below share a single source sample, sequenced in a study of CD8+CD57+ T cells in acquired aplastic anemia. Both TCR beta VDJ combination and CDR3 sequence profiling were carried out. Genomic DNA was the template for this profiling. A single record per CDR3 protein comes from TCRdb applying MiXCR to the reads. The sample holds roughly 300,000 distinct CDR3 sequences; 56% are singletons and the top ten take approximately 8%. Sequencing was done on a sample of sorted CD4+, CD8+, or CD8+CD57+ T cells (not recorded which) from PBMCs. These TCRs come from a human donor with severe aplastic anemia or a healthy control (not recorded which).

This clonotype was seen a handful of times. The chain joins TRBV10-3 to TRBJ2-1, with 10 nucleotides matching TRBD1. J gave up 3 bases and V 7 bases, and 9 bases lay outside the gene matches. Germline V lookup: CDR1 ENHRY, CDR2 SYGVKD. CDR3 length equals 16 residues. CDR3 region: CAITLAGDRGYNEQFF. CDR3 DNA sequence: TGTGCCATCACGTTGGCGGGGGACAGGGGCTACAATGAGCAGTTCTTC.

This clonotype appeared many times. The chain employs TRBV6-4 and TRBJ1-1; 7 bases map to TRBD1. Germline V lookup: CDR1 MRHNA, CDR2 SNTAGT. The CDR3 totals 13 residues. J lost 5 bases, V lost 4 bases, and 4 bases had no gene match. CDR3 region: CASSAQGGTEAFF. For the CDR3, the DNA is TGTGCCAGCAGTGCCCAGGGGGGAACTGAAGCTTTCTTT.

The V gene is TRBV5-1, the J gene TRBJ2-3; 7 bases are a match to TRBD2. The CDR3 loop spans 17 amino acids. J lost 2 bases, V lost 0 bases, and 9 bases had no gene match. Germline lookup yields CDR1 SGHRS and CDR2 YFSETQ. CDR3 in amino acids: CASSLDGTGGNTDTQYF. The DNA of the CDR3 is TGCGCCAGCAGCTTGGACGGGACGGGGGGAAACACAGATACGCAGTATTTT.

This clonotype was counted ten times or more. The gene calls are TRBV4-1 and TRBJ1-3, with a possible D match to TRBD1 (5 bases). Trimming left V 0 bases short and J 2 bases short, with 11 bases between. Germline V gene lookup returns CDR1 MGHRA and CDR2 YSYEKL. The CDR3 has 16 amino acids. In DNA, the CDR3 is TGCGCCAGCAGCCAAGACATGTGGGGGACTGGAAACACCATATATTTT. Protein: CASSQDMWGTGNTIYF.

The chain uses TRBV7-2 and TRBJ2-5; no definite D call. V lost 3 bases and J 9 bases, leaving 14 bases between the germline ends. CDR3 size: 13 residues. The germline V gene has CDR1 SGHTA and CDR2 FQGNSA. The CDR3 region is CASSLMGNQPQYF. CDR3 DNA: TGTGCCAGCAGCTTGATGGGCAATCAGCCCCAGTACTTC.

This clonotype was seen at least ten times. The chain couples TRBV19 to TRBJ2-1; unclear D gene. The V and J ends lost 7 bases and 8 bases respectively, with 12 bases between them. Germline lookup yields CDR1 LNHDA and CDR2 SQIVND (reference sequence). This CDR3 has 12 amino acids. In nucleotides, the CDR3 is TGTGCCAGTAAAGGGCCCGGGTATGAGCAGTTCTTC. Translation gives CASKGPGYEQFF.

This clonotype came up a few times. At one of its ends the junction is not consistent with the germline gene, which may arise from a read error. The chain combines TRBV10-3 with TRBJ2-6; no reliable D call. CDR1 is ENHRY and CDR2 is SYGVKD in the germline V gene. This CDR3 is 14 amino acids long. In DNA form, the CDR3 reads TGTGCCAGCAGTTACTTGTCTGGGGCCAACGTCCTGACTTTC. Amino acid sequence: CASSYLSGANVLTF.

The chain recombines TRBV24-1 with TRBJ2-7; 12 nucleotides match TRBD2. Germline values: CDR1 KGHDR, CDR2 SFDVKD. CDR3 length: 16 amino acids. Unmatched junction bases numbered 6, after V lost 5 bases and J lost 2 bases. This CDR3 reads CATSGRTSGGTYEQYF. CDR3 nucleotide sequence: TGTGCCACCAGTGGGAGAACTAGCGGGGGGACCTACGAGCAGTACTTC.

V and J are TRBV6-2 or TRBV6-3 and TRBJ1-3, with D possibly matching TRBD1 (6 bases). CDR1 MNHEY and CDR2 SVGEGT come from the germline V gene. The CDR3 runs 19 residues. V lost 10 bases, J lost 2 bases, and 30 bases lay in between. CDR3 region: CANPLGGGAKSEAGNTIYF. For the CDR3, the DNA is TGTGCCAACCCCCTAGGCGGGGGGGCTAAGAGTGAGGCTGGAAACACCATATATTTT.

The chain carries TRBV6-5 and TRBJ1-5; 12 nucleotides agree with TRBD1. There are 18 residues in the CDR3. The ends lost 6 bases at V and 0 bases at J; junction bases unmatched: 9. In germline, CDR1 is MNHEY, CDR2 SVGAGI. CDR3 nucleotides: TGTGCCAGCAGCTCCGGGACAGGGGGCGCCAATAGCAATCAGCCCCAGCATTTT. Amino acid sequence: CASSSGTGGANSNQPQHF.

This clonotype occurred many times. The J gene is TRBJ1-1, the V gene TRBV2; TRBD1 matches 7 bases. Germline assignment: CDR1 SNHLY and CDR2 FYNNEI. This CDR3 comprises 16 residues. J gave up 1 base and V 6 bases, and 11 bases lay outside the gene matches. CDR3 region: CASRLETGEWNTEAFF. The CDR3 DNA reads as TGTGCCAGCAGGTTGGAAACAGGGGAGTGGAACACTGAAGCTTTCTTT.

This clonotype came up many times. In DNA, the CDR3 is TGTGCCAGCAGTGATGGACAGCATAATGAAAAACTGTTTTTT. Translating gives CASSDGQHNEKLFF. The gene calls are TRBV6-1 and TRBJ1-4, with a weak D call TRBD1 (6 bases). The CDR3 consists of 14 residues. The germline V and J ends were trimmed by 3 bases and 4 bases, with 9 bases remaining between them. Germline V gene lookup returns CDR1 MNHNS and CDR2 SASEGT.

The chain carries TRBV9 and TRBJ2-7, with D maybe TRBD1 (6 bases). Germline loops: CDR1 SGDLS, CDR2 YYNGEE. Trimming shortened V by 0 bases and J by 3 bases, and 7 bases separated the two germline ends. The CDR3 is 13 residues long. The CDR3 coding sequence is TGTGCCAGCAGCGTAGAGGACAGCTACGAGCAGTACTTC. Translating it yields CASSVEDSYEQYF.

CDR3 bases: TGTGCCAGCAGTGACTCAAACAATGAGCAGTTCTTC. This sequence encodes CASSDSNNEQFF. The V call is TRBV2, the J call TRBJ2-1; D call uncertain. This CDR3 comprises 12 residues. V dropped 3 bases and J dropped 5 bases, with 5 bases sitting between them. Germline CDR1 reads SNHLY; CDR2 reads FYNNEI.

Regarding this clonotype: A much larger clone sits a single nucleotide away, making a read error possible. Here the CDR3 omits its conserved ending phenylalanine or tryptophan, so a read error is the likely source. The chain joins TRBV11-1 to TRBJ2-5; the D is unclear. Germline CDR1 reads SGHAT; CDR2 reads FQDESV (reference sequence). CDR3 size: 14 residues. V dropped 1 base and J dropped 5 bases, with 11 bases sitting between them. CDR3 residues: CASSLGLLGETQYL. CDR3 nucleotides: TGTGCCAGCAGCTTAGGATTACTTGGGGAGACCCAGTACCTC.

The chain couples TRBV20-1 to TRBJ2-7; 7 bases align to TRBD1. The CDR3 has 14 residues. J was trimmed by 1 base and V by 6 bases; bases with no gene match: 9. Looked up from germline, CDR1 is DFQATT and CDR2 is SNEGSKA (reference sequence). As DNA, the CDR3 is TGCAGTGCGTCGGGACAGTCCTATTCCTACGAGCAGTACTTC. Translation: CSASGQSYSYEQYF.

The chain has TRBV5-1 and TRBJ1-1, with D unresolved. CDR1 SGHRS and CDR2 YFSETQ come from the germline V gene. The V end was cut by 1 base, the J end by 4 bases, with 8 bases between. This CDR3 is built from 13 residues. CDR3 protein: CASSLSDRTEAFF. The CDR3 DNA sequence: TGCGCCAGCAGCTTGTCAGACCGCACTGAAGCTTTCTTT.

The chain uses TRBV7-8 and TRBJ2-5; tentatively, D is TRBD1 (6 bases). V dropped 4 bases and J dropped 7 bases, with 13 bases sitting between them. Germline V gene lookup returns CDR1 SGHVS and CDR2 FQNEAQ. This CDR3 region has 13 residues. In nucleotides, the CDR3 is TGTGCCAGCAGCTCAGGGGAGAGGGGGACCCAGTACTTC. Protein: CASSSGERGTQYF.